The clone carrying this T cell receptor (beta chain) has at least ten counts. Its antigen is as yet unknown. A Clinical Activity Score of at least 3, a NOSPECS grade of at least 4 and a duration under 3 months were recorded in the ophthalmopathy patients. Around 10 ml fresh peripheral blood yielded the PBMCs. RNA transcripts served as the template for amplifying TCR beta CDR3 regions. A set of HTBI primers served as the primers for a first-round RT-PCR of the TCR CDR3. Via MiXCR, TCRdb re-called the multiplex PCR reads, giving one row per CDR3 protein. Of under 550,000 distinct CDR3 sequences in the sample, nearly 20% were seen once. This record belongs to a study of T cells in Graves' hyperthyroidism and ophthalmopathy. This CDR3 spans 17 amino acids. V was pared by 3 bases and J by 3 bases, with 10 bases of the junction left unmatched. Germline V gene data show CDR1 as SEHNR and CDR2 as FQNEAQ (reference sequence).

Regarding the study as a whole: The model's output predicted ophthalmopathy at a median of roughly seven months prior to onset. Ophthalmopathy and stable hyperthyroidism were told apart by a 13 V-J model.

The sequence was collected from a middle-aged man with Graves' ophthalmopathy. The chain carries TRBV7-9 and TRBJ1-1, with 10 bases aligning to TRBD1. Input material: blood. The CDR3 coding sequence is TGTGCCAGCAGCTTCCCGGGACAGGGGCCTTCCGACACTGAAGCTTTCTTT. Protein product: CASSFPGQGPSDTEAFF. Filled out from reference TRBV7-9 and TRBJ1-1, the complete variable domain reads DTGVSQNPRHKITKRGQNVTFRCDPISEHNRLYWYRQTLGQGPEFLTYFQNEAQLEKSRLLSDRFSAERPKGSFSTLEIQRTEQGDSAMYLCASSFPGQGPSDTEAFFGQGTRLTVV.